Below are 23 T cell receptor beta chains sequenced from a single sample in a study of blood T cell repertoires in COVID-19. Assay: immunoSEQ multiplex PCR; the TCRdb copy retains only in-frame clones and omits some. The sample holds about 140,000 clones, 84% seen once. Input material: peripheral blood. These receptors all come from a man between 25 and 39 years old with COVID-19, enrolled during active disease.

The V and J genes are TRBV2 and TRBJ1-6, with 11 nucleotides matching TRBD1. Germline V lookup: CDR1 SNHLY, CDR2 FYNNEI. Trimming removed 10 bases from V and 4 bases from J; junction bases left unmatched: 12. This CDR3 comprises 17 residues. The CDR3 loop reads CATRRGDRGFYNSPLHF. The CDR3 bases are TGTGCCACTCGACGAGGGGACAGGGGGTTTTATAATTCACCCCTCCACTTT.

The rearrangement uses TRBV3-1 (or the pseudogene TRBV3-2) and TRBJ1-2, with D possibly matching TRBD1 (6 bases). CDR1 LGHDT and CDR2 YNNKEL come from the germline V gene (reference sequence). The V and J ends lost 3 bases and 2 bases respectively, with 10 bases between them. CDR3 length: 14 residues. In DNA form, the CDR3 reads TGTGCCAGCAGCCAGGGGGGGACAAACTATGGCTACACCTTC. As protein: CASSQGGTNYGYTF.

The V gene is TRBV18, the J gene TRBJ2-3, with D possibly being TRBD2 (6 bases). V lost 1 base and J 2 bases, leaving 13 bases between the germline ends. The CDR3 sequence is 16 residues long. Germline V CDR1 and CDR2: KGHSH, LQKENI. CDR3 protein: CASSPLSGRATDTQYF. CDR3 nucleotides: TGTGCCAGCTCACCACTTAGCGGAAGGGCCACAGATACGCAGTATTTT. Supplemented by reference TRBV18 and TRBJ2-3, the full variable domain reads NAGVMQNPRHLVRRRGQEARLRCSPMKGHSHVYWYRQLPEEGLKFMVYLQKENIIDESGMPKERFSAEFPKEGPSILRIQQVVRGDSAAYFCASSPLSGRATDTQYFGPGTRLTVL.

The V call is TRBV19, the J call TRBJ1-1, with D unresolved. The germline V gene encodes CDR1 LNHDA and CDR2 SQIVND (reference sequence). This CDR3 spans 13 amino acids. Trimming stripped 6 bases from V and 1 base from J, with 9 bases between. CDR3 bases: TGTGCCAGTAGAGTTGAGTGGAACACTGAAGCTTTCTTT. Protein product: CASRVEWNTEAFF.

The CDR3 is CASNSFSGNQPQHF. For the CDR3, the DNA is TGTGCCAGTAACTCCTTTTCGGGCAATCAGCCCCAGCATTTT. The V call is TRBV19, the J call TRBJ1-5; no clear D. The CDR3 spans 14 residues. From germline, CDR1 is LNHDA and CDR2 SQIVND (reference sequence). The ends were cut back, 7 bases at V and 2 bases at J, with 12 bases in the middle.

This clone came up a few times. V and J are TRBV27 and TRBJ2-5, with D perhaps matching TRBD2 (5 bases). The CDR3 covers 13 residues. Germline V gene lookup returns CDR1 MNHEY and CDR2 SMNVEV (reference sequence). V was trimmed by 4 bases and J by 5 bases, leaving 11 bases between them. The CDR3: CASSSTMGETQYF. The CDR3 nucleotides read TGTGCCAGCAGTTCGACTATGGGGGAGACCCAGTACTTC.

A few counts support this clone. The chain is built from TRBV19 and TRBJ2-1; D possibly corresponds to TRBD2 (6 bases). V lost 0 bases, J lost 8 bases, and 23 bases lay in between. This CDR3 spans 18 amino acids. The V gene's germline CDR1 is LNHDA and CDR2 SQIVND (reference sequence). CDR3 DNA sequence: TGTGCCAGTAGTATAGAAGGCCTCGGGTCGGGAGCCGGGGATGAGCAGTTCTTC. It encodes CASSIEGLGSGAGDEQFF.

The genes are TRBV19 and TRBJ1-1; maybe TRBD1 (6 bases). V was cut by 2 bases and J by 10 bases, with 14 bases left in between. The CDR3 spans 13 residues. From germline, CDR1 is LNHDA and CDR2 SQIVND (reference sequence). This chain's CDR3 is CASSITGTRGAFF. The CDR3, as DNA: TGTGCCAGTAGTATAACAGGGACAAGGGGAGCTTTCTTT.

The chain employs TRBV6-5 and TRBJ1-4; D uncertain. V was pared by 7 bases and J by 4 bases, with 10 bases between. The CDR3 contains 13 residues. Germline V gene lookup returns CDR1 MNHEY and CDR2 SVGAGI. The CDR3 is CASIKEVNEKLFF. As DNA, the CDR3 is TGTGCCAGCATCAAGGAGGTTAATGAAAAACTGTTTTTT.

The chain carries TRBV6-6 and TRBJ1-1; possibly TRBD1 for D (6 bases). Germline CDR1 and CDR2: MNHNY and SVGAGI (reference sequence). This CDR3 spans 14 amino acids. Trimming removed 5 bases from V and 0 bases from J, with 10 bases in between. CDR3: CASSRQDLNTEAFF. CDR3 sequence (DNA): TGTGCCAGCAGTCGACAGGATTTGAACACTGAAGCTTTCTTT.

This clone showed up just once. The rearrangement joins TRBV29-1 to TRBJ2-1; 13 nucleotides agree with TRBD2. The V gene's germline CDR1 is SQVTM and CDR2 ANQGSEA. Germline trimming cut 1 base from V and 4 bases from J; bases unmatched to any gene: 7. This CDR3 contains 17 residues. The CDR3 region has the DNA TGCAGCGTTGAAGGACTAGCGGGAGGACAGGGATACAATGAGCAGTTCTTC. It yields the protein CSVEGLAGGQGYNEQFF.

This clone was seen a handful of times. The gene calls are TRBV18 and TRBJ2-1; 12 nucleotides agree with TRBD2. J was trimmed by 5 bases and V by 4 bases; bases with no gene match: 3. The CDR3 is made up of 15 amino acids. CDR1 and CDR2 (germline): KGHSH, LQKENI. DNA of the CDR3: TGTGCCAGCTCACTGGGACTAGCGGGCCACAATGAGCAGTTCTTC. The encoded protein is CASSLGLAGHNEQFF.

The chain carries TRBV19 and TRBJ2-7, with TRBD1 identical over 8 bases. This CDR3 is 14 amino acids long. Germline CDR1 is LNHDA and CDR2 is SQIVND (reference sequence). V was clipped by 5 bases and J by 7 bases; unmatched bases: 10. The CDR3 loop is CASSVTGTGGEQYF. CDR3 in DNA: TGTGCCAGTAGTGTTACCGGGACAGGTGGAGAGCAGTACTTC. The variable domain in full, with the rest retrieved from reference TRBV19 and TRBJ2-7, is DGGITQSPKYLFRKEGQNVTLSCEQNLNHDAMYWYRQDPGQGLRLIYYSQIVNDFQKGDIAEGYSVSREKKESFPLTVTSAQKNPTAFYLCASSVTGTGGEQYFGPGTRLTVT.

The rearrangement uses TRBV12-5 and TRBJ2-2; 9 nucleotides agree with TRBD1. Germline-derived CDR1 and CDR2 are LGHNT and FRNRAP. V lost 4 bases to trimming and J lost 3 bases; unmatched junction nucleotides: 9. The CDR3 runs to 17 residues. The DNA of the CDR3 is TGTGCTAGTGGTTCCGACAGGGGGGTTCCGGACACCGGGGAGCTGTTTTTT. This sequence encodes CASGSDRGVPDTGELFF.

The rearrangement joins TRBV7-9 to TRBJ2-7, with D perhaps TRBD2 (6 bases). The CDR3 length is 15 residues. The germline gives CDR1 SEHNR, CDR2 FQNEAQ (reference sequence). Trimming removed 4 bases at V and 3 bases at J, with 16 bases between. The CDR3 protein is CASSSPSSGFYEQYF. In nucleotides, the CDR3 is TGTGCCAGCAGCTCCCCTAGCAGCGGGTTCTACGAGCAGTACTTC.

Written as DNA, the CDR3 is TGTGCCTGGAGTCCCCTTGAGAGGGACTATGGCTACACCTTC. Its protein product is CAWSPLERDYGYTF. The V gene is TRBV30, the J gene TRBJ1-2; no clear D gene. Looked up from germline, CDR1 is GTSNPN and CDR2 is SVGIG (reference sequence). V lost 2 bases to trimming and J lost 3 bases, with 13 bases between them. This CDR3 is 14 amino acids long.

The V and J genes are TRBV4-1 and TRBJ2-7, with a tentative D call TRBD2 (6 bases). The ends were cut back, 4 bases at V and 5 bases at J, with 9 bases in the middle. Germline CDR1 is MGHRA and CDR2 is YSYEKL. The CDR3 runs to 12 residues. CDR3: CASSPRGDEQYF. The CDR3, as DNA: TGCGCCAGCAGCCCTCGCGGGGACGAGCAGTACTTC.

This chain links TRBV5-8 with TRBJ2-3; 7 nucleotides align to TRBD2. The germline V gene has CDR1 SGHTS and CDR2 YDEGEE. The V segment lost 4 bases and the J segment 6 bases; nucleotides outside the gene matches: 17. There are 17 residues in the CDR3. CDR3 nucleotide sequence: TGTGCCAGCAGCGAGGGGTCTAGCGGCCCTTGGGCGGATACGCAGTATTTT. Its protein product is CASSEGSSGPWADTQYF.

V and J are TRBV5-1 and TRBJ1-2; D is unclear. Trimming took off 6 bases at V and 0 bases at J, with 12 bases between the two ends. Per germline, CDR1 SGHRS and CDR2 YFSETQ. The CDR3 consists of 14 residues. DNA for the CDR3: TGCGCCAGCACTCCGAGCCGGGCTAACTATGGCTACACCTTC. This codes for CASTPSRANYGYTF.

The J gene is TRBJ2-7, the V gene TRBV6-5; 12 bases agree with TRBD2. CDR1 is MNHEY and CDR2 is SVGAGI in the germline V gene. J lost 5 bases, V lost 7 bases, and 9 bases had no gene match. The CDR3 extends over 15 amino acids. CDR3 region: CASTPTSGSGDEQYF. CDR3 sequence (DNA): TGTGCCAGCACCCCGACTAGCGGGAGCGGAGACGAGCAGTACTTC.

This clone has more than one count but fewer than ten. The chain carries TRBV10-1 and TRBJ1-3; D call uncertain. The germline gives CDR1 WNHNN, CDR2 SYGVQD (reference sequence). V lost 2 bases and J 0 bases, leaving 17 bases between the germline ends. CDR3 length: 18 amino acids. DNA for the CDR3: TGCGCCAGCAGTGAGAGGCGGAGGGCTAACCGCTCTGGAAACACCATATATTTT. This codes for CASSERRRANRSGNTIYF.

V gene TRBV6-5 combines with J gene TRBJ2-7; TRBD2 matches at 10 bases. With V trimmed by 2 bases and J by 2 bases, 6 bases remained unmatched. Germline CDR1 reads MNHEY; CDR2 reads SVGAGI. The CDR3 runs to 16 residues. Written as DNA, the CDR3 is TGTGCCAGCAGTTACCCGGCCGGGACTAGCGCCTACGAGCAGTACTTC. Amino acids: CASSYPAGTSAYEQYF.

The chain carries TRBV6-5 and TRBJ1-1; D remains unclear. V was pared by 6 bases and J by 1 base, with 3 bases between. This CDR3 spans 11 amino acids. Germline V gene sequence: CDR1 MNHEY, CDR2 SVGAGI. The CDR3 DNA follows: TGTGCCAGCAGGCGGAACACTGAAGCTTTCTTT. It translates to CASRRNTEAFF.